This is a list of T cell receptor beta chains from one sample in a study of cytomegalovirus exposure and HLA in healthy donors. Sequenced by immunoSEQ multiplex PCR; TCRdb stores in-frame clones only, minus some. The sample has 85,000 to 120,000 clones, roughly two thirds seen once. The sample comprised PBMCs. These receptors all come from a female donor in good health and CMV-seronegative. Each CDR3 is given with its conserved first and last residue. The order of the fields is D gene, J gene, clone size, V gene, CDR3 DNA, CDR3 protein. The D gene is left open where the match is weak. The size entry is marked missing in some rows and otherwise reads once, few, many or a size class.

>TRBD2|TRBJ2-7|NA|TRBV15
TGTGCCACCAGCAGCCCAATAGCGGGAGCTTACGAGCAGTACTTC
CATSSPIAGAYEQYF
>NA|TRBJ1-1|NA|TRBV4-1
TGCGCCAGCAGCCCCCCCGCCGCACGGAGCACTGAAGCTTTCTTT
CASSPPAARSTEAFF
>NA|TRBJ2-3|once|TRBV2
TGTGCCAGCAGTGAAGCGGGGGGGGCAAGCACAGATACGCAGTATTTT
CASSEAGGASTDTQYF
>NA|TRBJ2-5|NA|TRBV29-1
TGCAGCGTTGAAGCATTTGGGGCGGCCCAAGAGACCCAGTACTTC
CSVEAFGAAQETQYF
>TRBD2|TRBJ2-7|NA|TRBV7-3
TGTGCCAGCTCTCGACTAGCGGGAGGCGAGCAGTACTTC
CASSRLAGGEQYF
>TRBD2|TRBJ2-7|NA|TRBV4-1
TGCGCCAGCAGCCAAACTAGCGGGAGCTACGAGCAGTACTTC
CASSQTSGSYEQYF
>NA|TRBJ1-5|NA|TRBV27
TGTGCCAGCAGTCGGGTGGGGCTTAGCAATCAGCCCCAGCATTTT
CASSRVGLSNQPQHF
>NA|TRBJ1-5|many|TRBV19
TGTGCCAGTAGTACAAGTGGGGGGACCAATCAGCCCCAGCATTTT
CASSTSGGTNQPQHF
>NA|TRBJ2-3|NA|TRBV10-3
TGTGCCATCAGTGAAAGAGATGGTTCCGCAGATACGCAGTATTTT
CAISERDGSADTQYF
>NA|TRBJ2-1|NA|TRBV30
TGTGCCTGGAGTGTGGGACTTGCCCGCTCCTACAATGAGCAGTTCTTC
CAWSVGLARSYNEQFF
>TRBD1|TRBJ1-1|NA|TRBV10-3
TGTGCCATCAGCGGGACAGGGGACACTGAAGCTTTCTTT
CAISGTGDTEAFF
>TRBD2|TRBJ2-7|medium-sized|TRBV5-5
TGTGCCAGCAGCTGGGGACTAGCCGTCGAGCAGTACTTC
CASSWGLAVEQYF
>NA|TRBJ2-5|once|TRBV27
TGTGCCAGCAGTCAACCACGAGGGGGCCAAGAGACCCAGTACTTC
CASSQPRGGQETQYF
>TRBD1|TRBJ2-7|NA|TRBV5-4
TGTGCCAGCAGCTTGACAGGGGTCGAGCAGTACTTC
CASSLTGVEQYF
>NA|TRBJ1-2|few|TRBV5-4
TGTGCCAGCAGCTTGTCCTACGACTATGGCTACACCTTC
CASSLSYDYGYTF
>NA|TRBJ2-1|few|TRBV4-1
TGCGCCAGCAGCCAAGAGGTCGGGACGGAGGGCAGCGATGAGCAGTTCTTC
CASSQEVGTEGSDEQFF
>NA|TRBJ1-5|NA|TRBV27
TGTGCCAGCAGTTTGTCAGGGGCCGGTCAGCCCCAGCATTTT
CASSLSGAGQPQHF
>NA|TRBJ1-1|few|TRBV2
TGTGCCAGCAAAACGACAGGGAACACTGAAGCTTTCTTT
CASKTTGNTEAFF
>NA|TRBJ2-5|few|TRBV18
TGTGCCAGCTCAGCGAACCAAGAGACCCAGTACTTC
CASSANQETQYF
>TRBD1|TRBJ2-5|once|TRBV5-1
TGCGCCAGCAGCCGCGCGGGACAGGGGGTCCAAGAGACCCAGTACTTC
CASSRAGQGVQETQYF
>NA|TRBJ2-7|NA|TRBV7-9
TGTGCCAGCAGCACCGACGGGGAGCCCGGGGACGAGCAGTACTTC
CASSTDGEPGDEQYF
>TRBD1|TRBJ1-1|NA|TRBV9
TGTGCCAGCAGTTATACAGGGGAGGAGGCTGAAGCTTTCTTT
CASSYTGEEAEAFF
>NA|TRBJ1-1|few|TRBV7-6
TGTGCCAGCAGCCCCTTAGAGTCTGAAGCTTTCTTT
CASSPLESEAFF
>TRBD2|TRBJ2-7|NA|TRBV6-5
TGTGCCAGCAGTTCCGCAGGGACTAGCCACGAGCAGTACTTC
CASSSAGTSHEQYF
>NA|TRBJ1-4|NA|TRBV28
TGTGCCAGCAGTTTAGTCTCGGGTCGGACTAATGAAAAACTGTTTTTT
CASSLVSGRTNEKLFF
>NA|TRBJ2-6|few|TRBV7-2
TGTGCCAGCAGCTTACACTCTGGGGCCAACGTCCTGACTTTC
CASSLHSGANVLTF
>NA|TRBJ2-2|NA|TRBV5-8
TGTGCCAGCAGCGTGAGCGAATCCCGGAACACCGGGGAGCTGTTTTTT
CASSVSESRNTGELFF
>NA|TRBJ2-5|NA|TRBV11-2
TGTGCCAGCAGCTTAGTTGTCAACCAAGAGACCCAGTACTTC
CASSLVVNQETQYF
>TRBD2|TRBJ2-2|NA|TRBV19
TGTGCCAGTAGTTCTGCGGGAGGTGCCGGGACCGGGGAGCTGTTTTTT
CASSSAGGAGTGELFF
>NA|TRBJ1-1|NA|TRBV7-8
TGTGCCAGCAGCTTAAGGCAGGGAAGAGGTACTGAAGCTTTCTTT
CASSLRQGRGTEAFF
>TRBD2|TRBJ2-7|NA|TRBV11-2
TGTGCCAGCAGACTCGGACTAGCGGGAGGGACGTACGAGCAGTACTTC
CASRLGLAGGTYEQYF
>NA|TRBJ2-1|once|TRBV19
TGTGCCAGTAGTATTTTGAGGGCCTCATGGACCTACAATGAGCAGTTCTTC
CASSILRASWTYNEQFF
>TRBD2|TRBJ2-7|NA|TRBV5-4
TGTGCCAGCAGCTTCGCGGGGGGAAGCTCCTACGAGCAGTACTTC
CASSFAGGSSYEQYF
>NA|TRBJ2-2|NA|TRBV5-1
TGCGCCAGCAGCTTGTTTGGCGGGGACACCGGGGAGCTGTTTTTT
CASSLFGGDTGELFF
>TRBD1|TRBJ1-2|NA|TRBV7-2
TGTGCCAGCAGCTTACCGGGACAGCACTATGGCTACACCTTC
CASSLPGQHYGYTF
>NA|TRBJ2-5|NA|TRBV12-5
TGTGCTAGTGGTTCCTACGGGGGAGGAGAGACCCAGTACTTC
CASGSYGGGETQYF
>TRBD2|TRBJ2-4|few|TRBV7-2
TGTGCCAGCAGCTTCGGCGGGAGCGGGGACATTCAGTACTTC
CASSFGGSGDIQYF
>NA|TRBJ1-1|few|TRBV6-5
TGTGCCAGCAGTTACCGTGGAATGCAGGGAAACACTGAAGCTTTCTTT
CASSYRGMQGNTEAFF
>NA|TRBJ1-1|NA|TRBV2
TGTGCCACCCCAAAAACCCCTGGGACAAAGAACACTGAAGCTTTCTTT
CATPKTPGTKNTEAFF
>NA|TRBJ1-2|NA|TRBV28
TGTGCCACCCTTAGCCCGGGTCGGACAACGAATGGCTACACCTTC
CATLSPGRTTNGYTF
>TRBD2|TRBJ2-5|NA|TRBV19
TGTGCCAGTAGGCATCGGGGCGGGGGAGGGGAGACCCAGTACTTC
CASRHRGGGGETQYF